A selection of T cell receptor beta chains follows, all from one sample in a study of Graves' ophthalmopathy and Graves' hyperthyroidism. TCRdb re-derived calls from the multiplex PCR reads in MiXCR, one entry per CDR3 protein. This table holds about 480,000 distinct CDR3 sequences, roughly an eighth found once. Sequencing used blood. Source of these receptors: a young woman with Graves' ophthalmopathy. Each CDR3 is given with its conserved first and last residue. The order of the fields is clone size, J gene, V gene, D gene, CDR3 length, CDR3 protein, CDR3 DNA. D genes are given only for firm matches. Clone size is given for some rows only: seen once, a few or many times, or a class if the clone is expanded.

>many|TRBJ2-5|TRBV29-1|.|14
CSVEDLGLGETQYF
TGCAGCGTTGAAGATCTGGGGCTCGGGGAGACCCAGTACTTC
>many|TRBJ1-1|TRBV27|.|15
CASRQGRNRNTEAFF
TGTGCCAGCAGACAAGGACGGAATAGGAACACTGAAGCTTTCTTT
>.|TRBJ1-2|TRBV6-5|.|14
CASTLSSRSYGYTF
TGTGCCAGCACTCTCTCCAGTAGGAGCTATGGCTACACCTTC
>.|TRBJ1-2|TRBV30|TRBD1|13
CAWGTGASYGYTF
TGTGCCTGGGGGACAGGTGCCAGCTATGGCTACACCTTC
>many|TRBJ2-7|TRBV7-9|TRBD1|14
CASSPGTVHYEQYF
TGTGCCAGCAGCCCCGGGACAGTTCACTACGAGCAGTACTTC
>many|TRBJ2-2|TRBV12-3/TRBV12-4|TRBD2|15
CASSHSGRGSGELFF
TGTGCCAGCAGCCATAGCGGGAGGGGGTCCGGGGAGCTGTTTTTT
>.|TRBJ1-5|TRBV15|TRBD1|15
CATSRKTGVNQPQHF
TGTGCCACCAGCAGAAAAACAGGGGTTAATCAGCCCCAGCATTTT
>.|TRBJ1-6|TRBV11-2|.|17
CASSTPSGSSYNSPLHF
TGTGCCAGCAGTACGCCATCAGGGAGCTCCTATAATTCACCCCTCCACTTT
>many|TRBJ1-2|TRBV2|TRBD1|16
CASSERGDRGGYGYTF
TGTGCCAGCAGTGAGAGGGGGGACAGGGGCGGCTATGGCTACACCTTC
>many|TRBJ2-2|TRBV24-1|.|16
CATSDFGRGNTGELFF
TGTGCCACCAGTGATTTTGGCAGGGGGAACACCGGGGAGCTGTTTTTT
>many|TRBJ1-2|TRBV6-1|TRBD1|15
CASSPGQGIYYGYTF
TGTGCCAGCAGTCCGGGACAGGGGATTTACTATGGCTACACCTTC
>.|TRBJ2-7|TRBV28|TRBD1|14
CASSMGQNSYEQYF
TGTGCCAGCAGTATGGGACAGAACTCCTACGAGCAGTACTTC
>many|TRBJ1-1|TRBV6-1|TRBD1|14
CASSDLDRDTEAFF
TGTGCCAGCAGTGACCTGGACAGGGACACTGAAGCTTTCTTT
>many|TRBJ2-2|TRBV12-3/TRBV12-4|.|13
CASSLKGFGELFF
TGTGCCAGCAGTTTAAAGGGCTTCGGGGAGCTGTTTTTT
>.|TRBJ1-2|TRBV9|TRBD1|12
CASSGRDRSYTF
TGTGCCAGCAGCGGCCGGGACAGGAGCTACACCTTC
>.|TRBJ1-1|TRBV5-1|.|14
CASSLDALNTEAFF
TGCGCCAGCAGCTTGGATGCTCTGAACACTGAAGCTTTCTTT
>.|TRBJ2-5|TRBV3-1|.|15
CASSQGRGDQETQYF
TGTGCCAGCAGCCAAGGGCGGGGAGATCAAGAGACCCAGTACTTC
>many|TRBJ1-1|TRBV7-3|.|14
CASSLNGGSTEAFF
TGTGCCAGCAGCTTAAATGGGGGATCCACTGAAGCTTTCTTT
>many|TRBJ1-2|TRBV6-1|TRBD1|16
CASSEIGTGDPYGYTF
TGTGCCAGCAGTGAAATAGGGACAGGGGATCCCTATGGCTACACCTTC
>few|TRBJ2-2|TRBV18|TRBD1|15
CASSPTGVHTGELFF
TGTGCCAGCTCACCGACAGGGGTACACACCGGGGAGCTGTTTTTT
>.|TRBJ2-7|TRBV4-1|.|15
CASSQGVEGNYEQYF
TGCGCCAGCAGCCAAGGGGTCGAGGGAAACTACGAGCAGTACTTC
>.|TRBJ2-7|TRBV6-1|TRBD1|15
CASSEPGQVTYEQYF
TGTGCCAGCAGTGAGCCGGGACAGGTAACCTACGAGCAGTACTTC
>many|TRBJ2-5|TRBV24-1|TRBD1|14
CATSDPQGAETQYF
TGTGCCACCAGTGACCCTCAGGGGGCAGAGACCCAGTACTTC